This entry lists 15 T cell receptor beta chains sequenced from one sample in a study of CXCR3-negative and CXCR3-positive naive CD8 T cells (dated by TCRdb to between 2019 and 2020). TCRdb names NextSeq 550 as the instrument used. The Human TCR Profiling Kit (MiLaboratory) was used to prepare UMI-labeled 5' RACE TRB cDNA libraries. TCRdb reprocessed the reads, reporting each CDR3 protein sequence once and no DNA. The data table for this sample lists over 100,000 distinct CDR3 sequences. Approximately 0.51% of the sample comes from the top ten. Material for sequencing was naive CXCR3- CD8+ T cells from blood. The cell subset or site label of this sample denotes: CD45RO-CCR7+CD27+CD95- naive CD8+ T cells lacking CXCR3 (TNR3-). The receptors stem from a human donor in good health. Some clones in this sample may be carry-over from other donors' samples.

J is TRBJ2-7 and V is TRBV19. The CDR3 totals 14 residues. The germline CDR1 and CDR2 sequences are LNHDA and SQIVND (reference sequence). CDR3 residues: CASSIETSAYEQYF.

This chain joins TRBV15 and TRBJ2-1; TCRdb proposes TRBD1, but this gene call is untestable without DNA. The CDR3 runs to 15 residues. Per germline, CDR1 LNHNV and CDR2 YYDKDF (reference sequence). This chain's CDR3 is CATSRERGLYNEQFF.

The CDR3 loop reads CASSGRTVSYEQYF. The V gene is TRBV28, the J gene TRBJ2-7; TCRdb calls TRBD1, which cannot be checked without DNA. The CDR3 contains 14 residues. The germline gives CDR1 MDHEN, CDR2 SYDVKM.

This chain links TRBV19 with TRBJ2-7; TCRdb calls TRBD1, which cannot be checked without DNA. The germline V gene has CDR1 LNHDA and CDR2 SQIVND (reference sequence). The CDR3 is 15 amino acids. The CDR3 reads CASSTAGTGAYEQYF.

The CDR3 sequence is CASRPRLAGVGNEQFF. V gene TRBV12-3 or TRBV12-4 combines with J gene TRBJ2-1; TCRdb's D call, TRBD2, is unchecked because there is no DNA. The length of the CDR3 is 16 residues.

The CDR3 region is CSVLDYGNEQFF. This chain links TRBV29-1 with TRBJ2-1; as DNA is missing, the TRBD2 call by TCRdb cannot be tested. This CDR3 is 12 amino acids long. The germline CDR1 and CDR2 sequences are SQVTM and ANQGSEA.

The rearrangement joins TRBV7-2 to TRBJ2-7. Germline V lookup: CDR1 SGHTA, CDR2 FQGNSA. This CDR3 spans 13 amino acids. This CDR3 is CASSSFLGYEQYF.

CDR3 amino acids: CASSYVPGGHEQYF. This chain joins TRBV7-2 and TRBJ2-7; the D gene TCRdb calls, TRBD1, cannot be checked with no DNA. CDR1 is SGHTA, CDR2 FQGNSA, per germline. CDR3 size: 14 residues.

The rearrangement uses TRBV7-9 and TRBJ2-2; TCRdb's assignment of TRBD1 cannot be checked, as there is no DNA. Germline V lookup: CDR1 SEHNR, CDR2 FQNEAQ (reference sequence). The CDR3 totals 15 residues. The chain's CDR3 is CASTFWGVETGELFF. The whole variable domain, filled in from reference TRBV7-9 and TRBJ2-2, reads DTGVSQNPRHKITKRGQNVTFRCDPISEHNRLYWYRQTLGQGPEFLTYFQNEAQLEKSRLLSDRFSAERPKGSFSTLEIQRTEQGDSAMYLCASTFWGVETGELFFGEGSRLTVL.

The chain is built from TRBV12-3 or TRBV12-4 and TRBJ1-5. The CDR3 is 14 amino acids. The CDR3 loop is CASSFKGSNQPQHF.

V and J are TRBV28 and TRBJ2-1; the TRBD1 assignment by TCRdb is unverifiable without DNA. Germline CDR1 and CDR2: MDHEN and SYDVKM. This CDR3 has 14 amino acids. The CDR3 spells CASSFRGIMSEQFF.

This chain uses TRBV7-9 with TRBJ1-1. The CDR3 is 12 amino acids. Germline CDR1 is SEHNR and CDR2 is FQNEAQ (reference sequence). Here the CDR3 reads CASSRMTTEAFF. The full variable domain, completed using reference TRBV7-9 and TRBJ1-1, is DTGVSQNPRHKITKRGQNVTFRCDPISEHNRLYWYRQTLGQGPEFLTYFQNEAQLEKSRLLSDRFSAERPKGSFSTLEIQRTEQGDSAMYLCASSRMTTEAFFGQGTRLTVV.

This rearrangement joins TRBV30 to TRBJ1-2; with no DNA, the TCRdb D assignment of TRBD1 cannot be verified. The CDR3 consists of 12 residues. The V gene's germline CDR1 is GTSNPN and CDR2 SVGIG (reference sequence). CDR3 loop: CAWSMDRGGYTF.

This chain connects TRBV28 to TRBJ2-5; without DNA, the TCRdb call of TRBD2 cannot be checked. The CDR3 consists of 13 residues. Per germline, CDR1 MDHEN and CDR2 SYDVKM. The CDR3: CASRGRAHETQYF.

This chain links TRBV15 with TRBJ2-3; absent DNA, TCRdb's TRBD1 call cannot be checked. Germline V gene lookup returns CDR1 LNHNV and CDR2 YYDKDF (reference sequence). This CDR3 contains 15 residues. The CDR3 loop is CATSNQQAGTATQYF.